This TCR beta chain was documented in a study of CD8 T cells in ankylosing spondylitis. General study findings and limits: The clones that were linked to disease were reported to be significantly enriched in matched synovial fluid samples from ankylosing spondylitis patients. Made up of about eight highly homologous variants, a TCR beta motif appeared characteristic of ankylosing spondylitis blood. Clones linked to the disease showed a CD8+ phenotype. They occurred at relatively low frequencies in peripheral blood. Earlier authors reported some of these motif variants in reactive arthritis synovial fluid and blood.

The V end lost 4 bases, the J end lost 0 bases, and 10 bases lay between the germline ends. The CDR3 is made up of 14 amino acids. Germline CDR1 reads SGHRS; CDR2 reads YFSETQ. This clonotype was observed a handful of times. What it binds is unknown. Scientists made TCR beta libraries using quantitative 5'-RACE with molecular barcodes. Each CDR3 protein gets one entry after TCRdb re-called the 5' RACE reads with MiXCR. Altogether around 770,000 distinct CDR3 sequences are present, around 17% being singletons, with the ten largest covering under 20%. The sequenced sample was blood, either unsorted or a sorted T cell fraction (not recorded which). The V and J genes are TRBV5-1 and TRBJ2-5, with a weak D call TRBD1 (6 bases). The receptor was derived from a male donor with ankylosing spondylitis. The chain's CDR3 is CASSPTGYQETQYF. For the CDR3, the DNA is TGCGCCAGCAGCCCAACAGGGTACCAAGAGACCCAGTACTTC.